This T cell receptor beta chain is from a study of blood T cell repertoires in COVID-19. In the study overall: Sample material is recorded as cDNA or gDNA derived from T cells, B-cell-depleted T cells, or PBMCs.

V shed 3 bases and J 2 bases; nucleotides not matched to a gene: 4. This CDR3 has 15 residues. Germline CDR1 reads SGHAT; CDR2 reads FQNNGV. Clones were read by immunoSEQ multiplex PCR, and TCRdb kept only the in-frame ones, dropping some. The sample has some 330,000 clones, roughly 90% seen once; the top ten hold 4%. Sequenced material: peripheral blood. The V gene is TRBV11-2, the J gene TRBJ2-7, with 10 bases fitting TRBD1. This receptor was taken from a woman aged 50 to 65 with active or convalescent COVID-19. DNA for the CDR3: TGTGCCAGCAGCTTGGGGGACAGGGGCACCTACGAGCAGTACTTC. As protein: CASSLGDRGTYEQYF. The full variable domain, rest sourced from reference TRBV11-2 and TRBJ2-7, is EAGVAQSPRYKIIEKRQSVAFWCNPISGHATLYWYQQILGQGPKLLIQFQNNGVVDDSQLPKDRFSAERLKGVDSTLKIQPAKLEDSAVYLCASSLGDRGTYEQYFGPGTRLTVT.